This T cell receptor beta chain is from a study of T cells in Graves' hyperthyroidism and ophthalmopathy. The CDR3 contains 16 residues. Germline values: CDR1 SGDLS, CDR2 YYNGEE. Trimming removed 3 bases from V and 4 bases from J, with 19 bases in between. RNA transcripts gave rise to amplified TCR beta CDR3 regions. A first-round RT-PCR of the TCR CDR3 used the HTBI primer set. TCRdb used MiXCR to reprocess the multiplex PCR reads, holding one entry per CDR3 protein. Of some 500,000 distinct CDR3 sequences in the sample, roughly 25% were seen once. Many counts were recorded for this clonotype. Ophthalmopathy cases scored 3 or more on the Clinical Activity Score and 4 or more on NOSPECS grade, with duration below 3 months. Thyroid ultrasound, orbital computed tomography, clinical symptoms, and serum thyroxine and TRAb underpinned diagnoses.

V usage is TRBV9 and J usage is TRBJ1-1, with D possibly being TRBD1 (5 bases). Source material: blood. This TCR came from a woman in her 30s with Graves' ophthalmopathy. CDR3 sequence (DNA): TGTGCCAGCAGCGCCGGGCTCCAGTCCGGGGGCACTGAAGCTTTCTTT. This codes for CASSAGLQSGGTEAFF.